A single sample gave rise to the 28 T cell receptor beta chains below, sequenced in a study of T cell responses to AZD1222 COVID-19 vaccine. Here immunoSEQ multiplex PCR was the method, and the copy in TCRdb shows in-frame clones only, minus some. Here the sample spans about 94,000 clones, nearly 90% being singletons. Sequenced here: peripheral blood, sampled on day 0 of AZD1222 vaccination. These TCRs come from an adult in good health.

The chain combines TRBV28 with TRBJ1-2; 12 bases align to TRBD1. The V gene end was trimmed by 5 bases and the J gene end by 8 bases; junction bases not matched to a gene: 6. The germline gives CDR1 MDHEN, CDR2 SYDVKM. This CDR3 spans 14 amino acids. Here the CDR3 DNA reads TGTGCCAGCAGTAGGGGACAGGGGGCATCAGGCTACACCTTC. Protein product: CASSRGQGASGYTF.

The rearrangement uses TRBV7-2 and TRBJ2-5, with TRBD2 matching 8 bases. Germline CDR1 reads SGHTA; CDR2 reads FQGNSA. V was clipped by 5 bases and J by 0 bases; unmatched bases: 5. CDR3 length: 15 residues. The CDR3: CASSPRGGYQETQYF. In nucleotides, the CDR3 is TGTGCCAGCAGCCCCCGCGGGGGGTACCAAGAGACCCAGTACTTC.

This clone was seen a few times. This chain joins TRBV4-2 and TRBJ2-6, with TRBD2 matching over 9 bases. Germline loops: CDR1 LGHNA, CDR2 YNFKEQ. The V gene end was trimmed by 0 bases and the J gene end by 0 bases; junction bases not matched to a gene: 0. This CDR3 contains 17 residues. The CDR3 spells CASSQETSGSGANVLTF. The CDR3 nucleotides are TGTGCCAGCAGCCAAGAGACTAGCGGCTCTGGGGCCAACGTCCTGACTTTC.

V usage is TRBV11-2 and J usage is TRBJ2-7; 7 bases are a match to TRBD1. The CDR3 spans 14 residues. Germline V gene lookup returns CDR1 SGHAT and CDR2 FQNNGV. J was trimmed by 2 bases and V by 7 bases; bases with no gene match: 8. The CDR3 protein is CASTDTGEAYEQYF. The CDR3, as DNA: TGTGCCAGCACCGATACAGGGGAAGCCTACGAGCAGTACTTC.

Written as DNA, the CDR3 is TGTGCCAGCACCTCGCTCTCTGGAAACACCATATATTTT. It is translated as CASTSLSGNTIYF. The V and J genes are TRBV12-3 or TRBV12-4 and TRBJ1-3; D is ambiguous. The CDR3 consists of 13 residues. V lost 7 bases to trimming and J lost 0 bases, with 7 bases between them.

There are a few counts of this clone. This CDR3 is CASSIGTANEKLFF. The CDR3 DNA is TGTGCCAGTAGTATAGGGACAGCTAATGAAAAACTGTTTTTT. The chain links TRBV19 to TRBJ1-4, with D possibly TRBD1 on 6 matching bases. CDR1 and CDR2 from the germline V gene are LNHDA and SQIVND (reference sequence). The CDR3 loop spans 14 amino acids. The V end lost 1 base, the J end lost 3 bases, and 6 bases lay between the germline ends.

The gene calls are TRBV10-3 and TRBJ2-7, with a possible D match to TRBD2 (5 bases). Trimming took off 5 bases at V and 6 bases at J, with 8 bases between the two ends. This CDR3 comprises 11 residues. Germline-derived CDR1 and CDR2 are ENHRY and SYGVKD. In DNA, the CDR3 is TGTGCCATCAGTCCTGGGAGCGAGCAGTACTTC. Translating gives CAISPGSEQYF.

The chain has TRBV6-6 and TRBJ1-1; no clear D gene. In germline, CDR1 is MNHNY, CDR2 SVGAGI (reference sequence). Between the trimmed V and J ends, which lost 6 bases and 7 bases, there was a span of 9 bases. There are 11 residues in the CDR3. CDR3 nucleotide sequence: TGTGCCAGCAGCCTTTACAGTGAAGCTTTCTTT. Translated, it gives CASSLYSEAFF.

V usage is TRBV6-5 and J usage is TRBJ2-5; D is possibly TRBD1 or TRBD2 (6 bases each). The V gene's germline CDR1 is MNHEY and CDR2 SVGAGI. The CDR3 runs 15 residues. V lost 6 bases and J 3 bases, leaving 17 bases between the germline ends. The CDR3 sequence: CASRNPNRGEETQYF. In DNA form, the CDR3 reads TGTGCCAGCAGAAACCCGAATAGGGGGGAAGAGACCCAGTACTTC.

A few counts support this clone. The chain links TRBV9 to TRBJ1-1, with D possibly TRBD1 on 5 matching bases. The V gene's germline CDR1 is SGDLS and CDR2 YYNGEE. The CDR3 is made up of 15 amino acids. Trimming took 3 bases from V and 1 from J, leaving 13 bases between them. The CDR3 nucleotides are TGTGCCAGCAGCGCAGGGTCTCTCGGGAACACTGAAGCTTTCTTT. Its protein product is CASSAGSLGNTEAFF. Complete variable domain (other parts from reference TRBV9 and TRBJ1-1): DSGVTQTPKHLITATGQRVTLRCSPRSGDLSVYWYQQSLDQGLQFLIQYYNGEERAKGNILERFSAQQFPDLHSELNLSSLELGDSALYFCASSAGSLGNTEAFFGQGTRLTVV.

In its sample, this clone was seen once. The chain combines TRBV28 with TRBJ1-5; D might be TRBD1 (5 bases). CDR1 and CDR2 (germline): MDHEN, SYDVKM. This CDR3 is built from 14 residues. Trimming pared 6 bases from V and 6 bases from J, leaving 15 bases between. Here the CDR3 reads CASSPWGRSQPQHF. CDR3 coding DNA: TGTGCCAGCAGCCCATGGGGACGGAGTCAGCCCCAGCATTTT.

This chain links TRBV5-1 with TRBJ2-7, with D tentatively TRBD1 (5 bases). V lost 0 bases to trimming and J lost 6 bases, with 19 bases between them. Germline V gives CDR1 SGHRS, CDR2 YFSETQ. This CDR3 region has 16 residues. The CDR3 DNA is TGCGCCAGCAGCTTGGAGGGTCCAGGGCCTGGAAGCGAGCAGTACTTC. Amino acids: CASSLEGPGPGSEQYF.

This sequence joins TRBV30 and TRBJ2-3, with TRBD2 matching over 14 bases. CDR1 GTSNPN and CDR2 SVGIG come from the germline V gene (reference sequence). The CDR3 totals 16 residues. Unmatched junction bases numbered 8, after V lost 3 bases and J lost 6 bases. The CDR3 reads CAWSQGLAGARDTQYF. CDR3 DNA: TGTGCCTGGAGCCAGGGACTAGCGGGGGCGCGGGATACGCAGTATTTT.

This clone occurred once. The chain couples TRBV25-1 to TRBJ2-1; a weak D match, TRBD1 (6 bases). Germline CDR1 MGHDK, CDR2 SYGVNS. V lost 7 bases and J 4 bases, leaving 11 bases between the germline ends. CDR3 length: 13 amino acids. CDR3 sequence: CASTGVGYNEQFF. In DNA form, the CDR3 reads TGTGCCAGCACAGGGGTAGGTTACAATGAGCAGTTCTTC.

The V gene is TRBV19, the J gene TRBJ2-3, with TRBD2 identical over 14 bases. Losses at the gene ends were 4 bases for V and 3 bases for J; bases not matched to a gene: 15. This CDR3 comprises 20 residues. Germline V CDR1 and CDR2: LNHDA, SQIVND (reference sequence). The DNA for the CDR3 is TGTGCCAGTAGTAAAGGACTAGCGGGGGGAATCGTTAGAGGGACAGATACGCAGTATTTT. Protein sequence: CASSKGLAGGIVRGTDTQYF.

The genes are TRBV28 and TRBJ1-3, with D unclear. Germline CDR1 is MDHEN and CDR2 is SYDVKM. The CDR3 totals 17 residues. Trimming shortened V by 5 bases and J by 0 bases, and 17 bases separated the two germline ends. The chain's CDR3 is CASSPEVAQSSGNTIYF. The CDR3 DNA reads TGTGCCAGCAGTCCAGAGGTGGCACAAAGCTCTGGAAACACCATATATTTT.

This chain joins TRBV30 and TRBJ2-3; 12 bases are a match to TRBD2. In germline, CDR1 is GTSNPN, CDR2 SVGIG (reference sequence). V lost 4 bases and J lost 2; bases outside the gene matches: 7. This CDR3 spans 16 amino acids. The CDR3: CAWNRLAGAITDTQYF. For the CDR3, the DNA is TGTGCCTGGAACCGACTAGCGGGGGCTATCACAGATACGCAGTATTTT.

In its sample, this clone was seen a few times. V and J are TRBV12-5 and TRBJ1-2, with 8 bases lining up with TRBD1. The V gene end was trimmed by 6 bases and the J gene end by 3 bases; junction bases not matched to a gene: 6. There are 14 residues in the CDR3. Germline V lookup: CDR1 LGHNT, CDR2 FRNRAP. The CDR3 DNA reads TGTGCTAGTGGCGGACAGGGCATTGACTATGGCTACACCTTC. Translation: CASGGQGIDYGYTF.

The V call is TRBV19, the J call TRBJ1-2; D gene ambiguous. Germline assignment: CDR1 LNHDA and CDR2 SQIVND (reference sequence). The CDR3 length is 14 residues. Trimming took 7 bases from V and 2 from J, leaving 14 bases between them. CDR3 sequence: CASTPIVGNYGYTF. For the CDR3, the DNA is TGTGCCAGTACCCCAATAGTGGGAAACTATGGCTACACCTTC.

The chain combines TRBV19 with TRBJ1-2; TRBD1 matches at 9 bases. CDR1 and CDR2 (germline): LNHDA, SQIVND (reference sequence). V gave up 1 base and J gave up 8 bases; unmatched junction bases: 11. The CDR3 has 16 residues. The CDR3 nucleotides are TGTGCCAGTAGTATAGTCGTCCAGGGGACAGGGAGAGGCTACACCTTC. Protein product: CASSIVVQGTGRGYTF. Combining the CDR3 with reference TRBV19 and TRBJ1-2 gives the whole variable domain DGGITQSPKYLFRKEGQNVTLSCEQNLNHDAMYWYRQDPGQGLRLIYYSQIVNDFQKGDIAEGYSVSREKKESFPLTVTSAQKNPTAFYLCASSIVVQGTGRGYTFGSGTRLTVV.

The V call is TRBV6-6, the J call TRBJ2-7, with D perhaps matching TRBD1 (5 bases). Trimming removed 2 bases from V and 1 base from J, with 12 bases in between. Per germline, CDR1 MNHNY and CDR2 SVGAGI (reference sequence). The CDR3 extends over 15 amino acids. CDR3 nucleotides: TGTGCCAGCAGTTACGTTTTAGGGGATTCCTACGAGCAGTACTTC. Amino acid sequence: CASSYVLGDSYEQYF.

The V gene is TRBV28, the J gene TRBJ1-4, with 8 bases aligning to TRBD1. Looked up from germline, CDR1 is MDHEN and CDR2 is SYDVKM. This CDR3 is built from 15 residues. V trimming: 5 bases; J trimming: 4 bases; junction bases outside the gene matches: 6. The CDR3: CASSQRTGINEKLFF. The CDR3 DNA reads TGTGCCAGCAGTCAAAGGACAGGGATTAATGAAAAACTGTTTTTT.

CDR3 bases: TGTGCCAGCAACCTAGGACAGACCACCGGGGAGCTGTTTTTT. It specifies CASNLGQTTGELFF. The chain couples TRBV6-5 to TRBJ2-2; D perhaps matches TRBD1 (6 bases). V lost 7 bases and J lost 4, with 13 bases in between. This CDR3 has 14 residues. Germline V gene lookup returns CDR1 MNHEY and CDR2 SVGAGI.

The rearrangement uses TRBV3-1 (or the pseudogene TRBV3-2) and TRBJ1-2; D perhaps matches TRBD1 (6 bases). There are 14 residues in the CDR3. Trimming removed 0 bases from V and 8 bases from J, with 13 bases in between. Looked up from germline, CDR1 is LGHDT and CDR2 is YNNKEL (reference sequence). The CDR3 reads CASSQDSRGYGYTF. The CDR3, as DNA: TGTGCCAGCAGCCAAGATTCCAGGGGATACGGCTACACCTTC.

The J gene is TRBJ1-1, the V gene TRBV30; no clear D. Germline lookup yields CDR1 GTSNPN and CDR2 SVGIG (reference sequence). V dropped 1 base and J dropped 6 bases, with 15 bases sitting between them. The CDR3 is 14 amino acids. For the CDR3, the DNA is TGTGCCTGGAGTGCCGGCAGGAATGCGCCTGAAGCTTTCTTT. Its protein product is CAWSAGRNAPEAFF.

The chain is built from TRBV19 and TRBJ1-5, with 9 bases fitting TRBD1. There are 15 residues in the CDR3. Germline V gene data show CDR1 as LNHDA and CDR2 as SQIVND (reference sequence). The V gene end was trimmed by 6 bases and the J gene end by 0 bases; junction bases not matched to a gene: 3. The CDR3 spells CASRDRGFSNQPQHF. The CDR3 DNA sequence: TGTGCCAGTAGGGACAGGGGCTTTAGCAATCAGCCCCAGCATTTT.

The gene calls are TRBV5-1 and TRBJ2-3, with a possible D match to TRBD2 (5 bases). Trimming cost V 4 bases and J 4 bases, with 13 bases left between them. Germline CDR1 is SGHRS and CDR2 is YFSETQ. The CDR3 spans 14 residues. The CDR3 nucleotides read TGCGCCAGCAGCCCTTTGGACTCGTCAGATACGCAGTATTTT. It translates to CASSPLDSSDTQYF.

V and J are TRBV2 and TRBJ1-1; 7 bases line up with TRBD1. Germline trimming cut 4 bases from V and 3 bases from J; bases unmatched to any gene: 5. This CDR3 comprises 14 residues. The germline V gene encodes CDR1 SNHLY and CDR2 FYNNEI. The CDR3 bases are TGTGCCAGCAGTGGGTGGGACAGCGACACTGAAGCTTTCTTT. This encodes CASSGWDSDTEAFF.